One and the same sample provided the 30 T cell receptor beta chains below, sequenced in a study of blood T cells in healthy people across ages. Alongside a J-beta primer mix, a sample-barcoded 5' primer served in a second PCR lasting about 7 to 12 cycles. One entry per CDR3 protein, called by TCRdb with MiXCR from the 5' RACE reads. The repertoire holds around 1,900,000 distinct CDR3 sequences, around 40% seen once, with around 23% in the top ten. The sample comprised blood. Receptor source: a human donor in good health.

The chain joins TRBV6-1 to TRBJ2-1; 9 positions agree with TRBD1. This CDR3 has 13 residues. J was trimmed by 14 bases and V by 0 bases; bases with no gene match: 5. Germline V gene sequence: CDR1 MNHNS, CDR2 SASEGT. The CDR3 loop reads CASSEARDRVEFF. In nucleotides, the CDR3 is TGTGCCAGCAGTGAAGCCCGGGACAGGGTGGAGTTCTTC.

This clonotype has just a few counts. The chain is built from TRBV25-1 and TRBJ2-1; D remains ambiguous. Trimming removed 3 bases at V and 8 bases at J, with 8 bases between. Germline assignment: CDR1 MGHDK and CDR2 SYGVNS. The CDR3 has 12 residues. CDR3 in DNA: TGTGCCAGCAGTGATTACGGTTATGAGCAGTTCTTC. Translation: CASSDYGYEQFF.

The CDR3 DNA is TGCAGCGTCGCAAAAATACAGGGGTCTAACTATGGCTACACCTTC. Translation gives CSVAKIQGSNYGYTF. The chain carries TRBV29-1 and TRBJ1-2; 7 nucleotides match TRBD1. The CDR3 loop spans 15 amino acids. V lost 6 bases and J lost 0; bases outside the gene matches: 10. Germline V gives CDR1 SQVTM, CDR2 ANQGSEA.

The V call is TRBV4-3, the J call TRBJ2-2; 7 nucleotides align to TRBD1. Germline values: CDR1 LGHNA, CDR2 YSLEER. CDR3 size: 17 residues. The junction had 10 bases not matched to a gene; V was cut back by 5 bases and J by 1 base. This CDR3 reads CASSRRTGQGNTGELFF. CDR3 sequence (DNA): TGCGCCAGCAGCAGACGGACAGGCCAAGGGAACACCGGGGAGCTGTTTTTT.

This clonotype was detected only a few times. The CDR3 region has the DNA TGTGCCAGCAGGATGGGGACAGGGCATGGCTACACCTTC. Amino acids: CASRMGTGHGYTF. The V gene is TRBV12-3 or TRBV12-4, the J gene TRBJ1-2; TRBD1 aligns across 9 bases. With V trimmed by 6 bases and J by 6 bases, 5 bases remained unmatched. The CDR3 length is 13 residues.

The chain employs TRBV20-1 and TRBJ2-3; 12 positions match TRBD2. There are 15 residues in the CDR3. Per germline, CDR1 DFQATT and CDR2 SNEGSKA (reference sequence). The V segment lost 4 bases and the J segment 1 base; nucleotides outside the gene matches: 3. CDR3 nucleotides: TGCAGTGCTAACAGACTAGCGGGGGGCACAGATACGCAGTATTTT. Translating it yields CSANRLAGGTDTQYF.

The V call is TRBV7-2, the J call TRBJ2-7; D uncertain. V was clipped by 4 bases and J by 6 bases, with 10 bases between them. Germline loops: CDR1 SGHTA, CDR2 FQGNSA. The CDR3 totals 12 residues. CDR3 protein: CASSSDFGEQYF. CDR3 coding DNA: TGTGCCAGCAGCTCCGACTTCGGCGAGCAGTACTTC.

V is TRBV6-5 and J is TRBJ1-5, with D hard to call. The V end lost 0 bases, the J end lost 0 bases, and 6 bases lay between the germline ends. This CDR3 has 15 residues. Germline values: CDR1 MNHEY, CDR2 SVGAGI. This CDR3 is CASSYSWDSNQPQHF. CDR3 DNA: TGTGCCAGCAGTTACTCGTGGGATAGCAATCAGCCCCAGCATTTT.

The chain uses TRBV7-2 and TRBJ2-3; D unclear. The CDR3 runs 16 residues. Germline loops: CDR1 SGHTA, CDR2 FQGNSA. The germline V and J ends were trimmed by 2 bases and 0 bases, with 12 bases remaining between them. CDR3 sequence: CASSLSPDQSTDTQYF. The CDR3 bases are TGTGCCAGCAGCTTAAGTCCGGACCAAAGCACAGATACGCAGTATTTT. The full variable domain, with the rest looked up from reference TRBV7-2 and TRBJ2-3, is GAGVSQSPSNKVTEKGKDVELRCDPISGHTALYWYRQSLGQGLEFLIYFQGNSAPDKSGLPSDRFSAERTGGSVSTLTIQRTQQEDSAVYLCASSLSPDQSTDTQYFGPGTRLTVL.

J is TRBJ2-2 and V is TRBV7-8, with 7 bases lining up with TRBD1. The ends lost 6 bases at V and 1 base at J; junction bases unmatched: 8. Germline V CDR1 and CDR2: SGHVS, FQNEAQ. The CDR3 loop spans 16 amino acids. CDR3 in amino acids: CASSFTGTVNTGELFF. CDR3 bases: TGTGCCAGCAGTTTTACCGGGACAGTGAACACCGGGGAGCTGTTTTTT.

This clonotype has just a few counts. The chain links TRBV12-5 to TRBJ2-6; 7 bases are shared with TRBD2. J was trimmed by 1 base and V by 6 bases; bases with no gene match: 21. This CDR3 spans 21 amino acids. Germline assignment: CDR1 LGHNT and CDR2 FRNRAP. Here the CDR3 reads CASGLLQRGGLMVSGANVLTF. CDR3 nucleotides: TGTGCTAGTGGCCTACTACAGAGGGGAGGGCTCATGGTATCTGGGGCCAACGTCCTGACTTTC.

This chain connects TRBV12-3 or TRBV12-4 to TRBJ1-2, with TRBD1 matching 8 bases. J was trimmed by 0 bases and V by 9 bases; bases with no gene match: 12. The CDR3 runs 16 residues. This CDR3 reads CASRSTGAPANYGYTF. The CDR3 DNA reads TGTGCCAGTCGATCGACAGGGGCCCCAGCTAACTATGGCTACACCTTC.

This clonotype was seen just once. The CDR3 nucleotides read TGCAGTGCTAGGAATACAAGGGGAACAGAAAAACTGTTTTTT. Translating gives CSARNTRGTEKLFF. V gene TRBV20-1 combines with J gene TRBJ1-4; perhaps TRBD1 as D (5 bases). This CDR3 contains 14 residues. Trimming pared 3 bases from V and 8 bases from J, leaving 16 bases between. Germline V gene data show CDR1 as DFQATT and CDR2 as SNEGSKA (reference sequence).

The chain recombines TRBV29-1 with TRBJ1-1; no definite D call. CDR1 and CDR2 (germline): SQVTM, ANQGSEA. The V and J ends lost 0 bases and 11 bases respectively, with 7 bases between them. CDR3 length equals 10 residues. CDR3 nucleotides: TGCAGCGTTGAAGAGCTGGCGGCTTTCTTT. Its translation: CSVEELAAFF.

The V gene is TRBV5-1, the J gene TRBJ2-4, with D perhaps matching TRBD2 (5 bases). With 0 bases removed from V and 6 bases from J, the gap between germline ends came to 10 bases. CDR3 length equals 14 residues. The germline V gene has CDR1 SGHRS and CDR2 YFSETQ. The DNA for the CDR3 is TGCGCCAGCAGCTTGGAATTTGGGAGAAACATTCAGTACTTC. Protein: CASSLEFGRNIQYF.

This sequence joins TRBV12-3 or TRBV12-4 and TRBJ2-3; D is unresolved. The CDR3 is 14 amino acids. With 7 bases removed from V and 2 bases from J, the gap between germline ends came to 13 bases. The CDR3 DNA is TGTGCCAGCACCCCGATGCCAGCCACAGATACGCAGTATTTT. It is translated as CASTPMPATDTQYF.

The CDR3 DNA follows: TGTGCCAGCAGCCCTCAACAGGTGTCCTACGAGCAGTACTTC. Translation: CASSPQQVSYEQYF. The rearrangement uses TRBV3-1 and TRBJ2-4, with a possible D match to TRBD1 (5 bases). TRBJ2-7 explains the end of the DNA better; the J call may be wrong. Germline assignment: CDR1 LGHDT and CDR2 YNNKEL (reference sequence). The CDR3 is 14 amino acids.

V and J are TRBV30 and TRBJ1-4, with TRBD1 matching 9 bases. V lost 2 bases, J lost 1 base, and 8 bases stayed unmatched. Germline loops: CDR1 GTSNPN, CDR2 SVGIG (reference sequence). CDR3 length: 17 amino acids. As DNA, the CDR3 is TGTGCCTGGAGTAACCCGACAGGGGGGGGAACTAATGAAAAACTGTTTTTT. It is translated as CAWSNPTGGGTNEKLFF.

In regard to this clonotype: Possible read error: a much larger clone is one base away. The V call is TRBV29-1, the J call TRBJ2-3, with 7 bases that match TRBD2. The germline gives CDR1 SQVTM, CDR2 ANQGSEA. The CDR3 contains 14 residues. With V trimmed by 4 bases and J by 5 bases, 9 bases remained unmatched. The CDR3 bases are TGCAGCGTTGTGCGACTAGCAGGAGGAGATACGCAGTATTTT. It codes for CSVVRLAGGDTQYF.

Written as DNA, the CDR3 is TGTGCCAGCAGCTCTGGACAGGGATGGACCTACGAGCAGTACTTC. It yields the protein CASSSGQGWTYEQYF. The gene calls are TRBV7-2 and TRBJ2-7, with 8 bases lining up with TRBD1. With 4 bases clipped from V and 2 bases from J, the junction kept 7 bases outside the gene matches. The CDR3 spans 15 residues. CDR1 and CDR2 (germline): SGHTA, FQGNSA.

This chain connects TRBV7-9 to TRBJ2-7, with 7 bases identical to TRBD1. Trimming took 4 bases from V and 6 from J; bases not matched to a gene: 9. The CDR3 totals 14 residues. Germline CDR1 SEHNR, CDR2 FQNEAQ (reference sequence). CDR3 protein: CASSSIGGLTEQYF. The CDR3 coding sequence is TGTGCCAGCAGCTCCATAGGGGGCTTGACCGAGCAGTACTTC. The whole variable domain, remainder taken from reference TRBV7-9 and TRBJ2-7, is DTGVSQNPRHKITKRGQNVTFRCDPISEHNRLYWYRQTLGQGPEFLTYFQNEAQLEKSRLLSDRFSAERPKGSFSTLEIQRTEQGDSAMYLCASSSIGGLTEQYFGPGTRLTVT.

This clonotype was picked up a small number of times. The CDR3 sequence is CASSPIAAGGWWDEQFF. In nucleotides, the CDR3 is TGTGCCAGCAGCCCTATCGCAGCGGGAGGGTGGTGGGATGAGCAGTTCTTC. The V and J genes are TRBV7-9 and TRBJ2-1; 10 bases are shared with TRBD2. The CDR3 runs to 17 residues. Germline V gene data show CDR1 as SEHNR and CDR2 as FQNEAQ (reference sequence). Unmatched junction bases numbered 15, after V lost 5 bases and J lost 8 bases.

This clonotype was observed a few times. The V call is TRBV15, the J call TRBJ1-1; D gene uncertain. V lost 5 bases and J lost 6, with 16 bases in between. Germline values: CDR1 LNHNV, CDR2 YYDKDF (reference sequence). The length of the CDR3 is 14 residues. Here the CDR3 reads CATSEDLKFSEAFF. DNA of the CDR3: TGTGCCACCAGCGAGGACCTCAAGTTCTCTGAAGCTTTCTTT. The entire variable domain, with the rest obtained from reference TRBV15 and TRBJ1-1, is as follows: DAMVIQNPRYQVTQFGKPVTLSCSQTLNHNVMYWYQQKSSQAPKLLFHYYDKDFNNEADTPDNFQSRRPNTSFCFLDIRSPGLGDTAMYLCATSEDLKFSEAFFGQGTRLTVV.

The V and J genes are TRBV12-3 or TRBV12-4 and TRBJ1-1; D remains unclear. V lost 5 bases and J lost 2, with 12 bases in between. The CDR3 totals 14 residues. CDR3 DNA: TGTGCCAGCAGTCCCGCCCGGGTCAACACTGAAGCTTTCTTT. Translated: CASSPARVNTEAFF.

To note about this clonotype: With a much larger clone just one base away, this may be a read error. The rearrangement joins TRBV29-1 to TRBJ2-5; 11 positions agree with TRBD2. CDR1 is SQVTM and CDR2 is ANQGSEA in the germline V gene. This CDR3 is 13 amino acids long. DNA for the CDR3: TGCGGCGCTCGGACTAGCGGGCTTGAGACCCAGTACTTC. It encodes CGARTSGLETQYF.

This chain connects TRBV7-8 to TRBJ1-1, with D unclear. The CDR3 contains 13 residues. The V gene's germline CDR1 is SGHVS and CDR2 FQNEAQ. V lost 8 bases and J 5 bases, leaving 15 bases between the germline ends. CDR3 DNA sequence: TGTGCCAGCGCTACGGGATTTAAGACTGAAGCTTTCTTT. It encodes CASATGFKTEAFF. Using reference TRBV7-8 and TRBJ1-1 for the parts outside the CDR3, the full variable domain is GAGVSQSPRYKVAKRGQDVALRCDPISGHVSLFWYQQALGQGPEFLTYFQNEAQLDKSGLPSDRFFAERPEGSVSTLKIQRTQQEDSAVYLCASATGFKTEAFFGQGTRLTVV.

The chain is built from TRBV18 and TRBJ2-7, with 9 positions matching TRBD1. CDR3 length: 15 amino acids. V lost 8 bases, J lost 2 bases, and 10 bases stayed unmatched. Germline V gene lookup returns CDR1 KGHSH and CDR2 LQKENI. CDR3 amino acids: CASPPPGQGTYEQYF. DNA of the CDR3: TGTGCCAGCCCGCCGCCGGGACAGGGAACCTACGAGCAGTACTTC.

The chain is built from TRBV12-3 or TRBV12-4 and TRBJ2-7; 10 bases line up with TRBD1. There are 18 residues in the CDR3. Unmatched junction bases numbered 14, after V lost 3 bases and J lost 3 bases. The CDR3 DNA reads TGTGCCAGCAGTTTCACCGGGACAGGGGACCTTTCGGTCTACGAGCAGTACTTC. Translating it yields CASSFTGTGDLSVYEQYF.

The chain links TRBV7-3 to TRBJ2-3; D is unresolved. V lost 5 bases and J 6 bases, leaving 12 bases between the germline ends. Germline V CDR1 and CDR2: SGHTA, FQGTGA. The CDR3 consists of 13 residues. The CDR3 DNA follows: TGTGCCAGCAGCGAACAAAGGCTCGATACGCAGTATTTT. It yields the protein CASSEQRLDTQYF. The entire variable domain, with the rest obtained from reference TRBV7-3 and TRBJ2-3, is as follows: GAGVSQTPSNKVTEKGKYVELRCDPISGHTALYWYRQSLGQGPEFLIYFQGTGAADDSGLPNDRFFAVRPEGSVSTLKIQRTERGDSAVYLCASSEQRLDTQYFGPGTRLTVL.

In this sample, this clonotype turned up a few times. The rearrangement links TRBV4-3 to TRBJ2-7; no definite D call. Trimming left V 0 bases short and J 3 bases short, with 9 bases between. The germline V gene encodes CDR1 LGHNA and CDR2 YSLEER. The CDR3 extends over 14 amino acids. In nucleotides, the CDR3 is TGCGCCAGCAGCCAAGATATTACGGGCTACGAGCAGTACTTC. This sequence encodes CASSQDITGYEQYF.